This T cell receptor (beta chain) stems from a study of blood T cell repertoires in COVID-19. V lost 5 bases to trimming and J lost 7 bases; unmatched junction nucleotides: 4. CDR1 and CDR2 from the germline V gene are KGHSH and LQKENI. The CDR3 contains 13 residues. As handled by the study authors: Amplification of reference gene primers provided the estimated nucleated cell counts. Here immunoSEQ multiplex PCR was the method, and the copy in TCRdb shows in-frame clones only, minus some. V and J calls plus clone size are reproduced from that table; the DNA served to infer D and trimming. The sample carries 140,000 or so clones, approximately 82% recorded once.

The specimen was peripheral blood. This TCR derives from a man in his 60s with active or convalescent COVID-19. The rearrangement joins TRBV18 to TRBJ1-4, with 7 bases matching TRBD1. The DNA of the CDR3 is TGTGCCAGCTCAGCGGGACAGATTGAAAAACTGTTTTTT. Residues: CASSAGQIEKLFF.